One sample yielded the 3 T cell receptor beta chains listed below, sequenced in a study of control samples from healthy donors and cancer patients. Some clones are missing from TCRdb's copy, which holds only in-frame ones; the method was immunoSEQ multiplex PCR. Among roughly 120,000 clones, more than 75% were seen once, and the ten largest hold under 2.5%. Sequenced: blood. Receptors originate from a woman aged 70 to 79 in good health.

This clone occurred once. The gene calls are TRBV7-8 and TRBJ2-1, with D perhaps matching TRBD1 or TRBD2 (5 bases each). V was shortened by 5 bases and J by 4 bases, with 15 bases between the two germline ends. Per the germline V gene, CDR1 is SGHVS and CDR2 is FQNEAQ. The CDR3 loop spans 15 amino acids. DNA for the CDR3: TGTGCCAGCAGCGACCGGGACGGAGCTTACAATGAGCAGTTCTTC. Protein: CASSDRDGAYNEQFF.

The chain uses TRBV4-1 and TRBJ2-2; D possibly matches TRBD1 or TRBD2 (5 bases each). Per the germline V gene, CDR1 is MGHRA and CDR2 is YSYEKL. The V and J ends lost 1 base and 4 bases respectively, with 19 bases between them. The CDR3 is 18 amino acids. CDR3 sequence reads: CASSQGFRDRAATGELFF. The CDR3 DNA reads TGCGCCAGCAGCCAAGGCTTTCGGGACCGGGCGGCCACCGGGGAGCTGTTTTTT.

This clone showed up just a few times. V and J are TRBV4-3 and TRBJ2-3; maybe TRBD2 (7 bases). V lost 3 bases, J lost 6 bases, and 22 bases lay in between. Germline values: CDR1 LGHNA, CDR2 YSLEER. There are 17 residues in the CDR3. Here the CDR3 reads CASSQANGGLGGDTQYF. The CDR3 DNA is TGCGCCAGCAGCCAGGCCAACGGGGGGCTTGGGGGTGATACGCAGTATTTT.